The clone carrying this T cell receptor beta chain was seen more than once but under ten times. The sample is drawn from a study of blood T cell repertoires in COVID-19. CDR1 SGHRS and CDR2 YFSETQ come from the germline V gene. This CDR3 contains 18 residues. V dropped 4 bases and J dropped 4; count of bases not matched to a gene: 17. Repertoires were generated with immunoSEQ multiplex PCR, while TCRdb's copy carries only in-frame clones and drops some. The data contain about 160,000 clones, about four fifths of them singletons. This chain joins TRBV5-1 and TRBJ1-2, with 9 bases identical to TRBD1. This TCR was sampled from a woman aged 60-75 years with COVID-19, enrolled during active disease. Input material: peripheral blood. CDR3 sequence (DNA): TGCGCCAGCAGCCCGAATGCCCCCGGGACAGGGAACTTCTATGGCTACACCTTC. This translates into CASSPNAPGTGNFYGYTF.